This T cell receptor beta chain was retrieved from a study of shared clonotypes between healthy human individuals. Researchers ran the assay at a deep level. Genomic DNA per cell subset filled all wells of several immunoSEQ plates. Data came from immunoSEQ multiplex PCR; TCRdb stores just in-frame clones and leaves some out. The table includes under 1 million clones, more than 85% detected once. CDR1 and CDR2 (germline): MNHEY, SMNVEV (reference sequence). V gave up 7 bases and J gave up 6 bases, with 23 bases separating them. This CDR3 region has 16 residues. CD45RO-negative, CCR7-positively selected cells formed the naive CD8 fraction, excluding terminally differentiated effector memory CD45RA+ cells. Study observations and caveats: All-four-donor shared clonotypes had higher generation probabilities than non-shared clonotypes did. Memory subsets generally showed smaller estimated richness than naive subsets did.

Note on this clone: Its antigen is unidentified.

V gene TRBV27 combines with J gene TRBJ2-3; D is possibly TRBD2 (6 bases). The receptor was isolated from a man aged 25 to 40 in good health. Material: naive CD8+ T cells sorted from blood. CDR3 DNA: TGTGCCAGCACCCCACTGGGCGGGGAGGCCCGCGATACGCAGTATTTT. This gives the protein CASTPLGGEARDTQYF.